The T cell receptor beta chain described here comes from a study of regulatory T cells in long-lasting Graves disease. Findings of the study overall: No thyroid tissue was studied; the work used peripheral blood only. Persistent disease was characterized by preferential usage of TRBV28, TRBJ1-2 and TRBJ2-5.

Time point of the sample: newly diagnosed GD, antithyroid drugs for less than 3 months. PBMC RNA was the source of the TCR library. As regards this clonotype: Its antigen is still unknown. This may stem from a read error, because a much larger clone lies one nucleotide away.

For TCR beta, libraries came from iRepertoire HTBI primers and Arm-PCR of CDR3 regions. Original analysis: Identification of gene segments yielded more than 55 TRBV and 12 to 15 TRBJ across samples. Each CDR3 protein gets one entry after TCRdb re-called the multiplex PCR reads with MiXCR. In this record, the V and J calls reflect TCRdb's handling and not the investigators' own analysis. The data hold 550,000 to 600,000 distinct CDR3 sequences, with roughly 15% observed a single time. This CDR3 spans 15 amino acids. These same records also appear under a second study, on T cells in Graves' hyperthyroidism and ophthalmopathy. This second study notes: The study left out patients who had uncontrolled infection, other autoimmune disease, pregnancy or lactation.

The sequence derives from a man aged 18 to 35 with Graves disease. Here the sequenced sample was peripheral blood mononuclear cells (PBMCs), taken at new diagnosis, from a patient treated with antithyroid drugs. The rearrangement joins TRBV12-3 or TRBV12-4 to TRBJ1-5, with 9 bases fitting TRBD1. The CDR3 nucleotides are TGTGCCAGCAGCCCCGACAGGGGGAGCAATAAGCCCCAGCATTTT. It is translated as CASSPDRGSNKPQHF.